This T cell receptor beta chain was retrieved from a study of cytomegalovirus exposure and HLA in healthy donors (dated by TCRdb to 2016 to 2017). Concerning the study at large: In an earlier analysis of 587 of the donors, around 290 Gb of sequence data and about 110 million unique TCR beta sequences from 150 million to 200 million T cells were reported. An early release that covered 500 to 800 HLA-typed donors contained approximately 300 gigabases of sequencing data and approximately 85 million unique TCR sequences. Of the roughly 430 genotyped donors, about 84% fell in the genetic ancestry cluster associated with self-reported Caucasian donors. The aim of the study was to test whether cataloging public T cell receptors could identify signatures of past pathogen exposure. The study profiled the T cell repertoires of under 850 subjects by immunosequencing and related them to cytomegalovirus serostatus. In addition to the first cohort of several hundred subjects, a separate validation cohort of 120 different subjects was used. To predict cytomegalovirus infection status, the study brought together high-throughput TCR immunosequencing, statistical association of individual TCRs with disease status, and machine learning. In a later analysis, previously published TCR beta repertoires from hundreds of donors were re-analyzed and high-resolution HLA genotyping was added so that TCR occurrence patterns could be studied. In the later analysis, no new phenotypic data were used to find candidate immune exposures; instead, reliance was placed on TCR beta sequences and their occurrence across donors. To decide whether each TCR beta V gene segment behaved as functional or pseudogenic, an earlier analysis of some 600 of the donors relied on high-throughput TCR beta sequencing. Donor age, sex, ethnicity and CMV serostatus were compiled alongside the repertoire data. Genome-wide SNP genotypes for about 65% of the 666 donors were used in a later genetic analysis, which treated that subset as a discovery cohort. All discovery cohort repertoires had been generated using a single sequencing platform. HLA typing covered class I and class II loci at four-digit resolution. Typing coverage differed by locus: A, B, C, DRB1 and DQB1 were typed in roughly 620-630 donors, DQA1 in roughly 500, DPA1 in 600 to 610, and DPB1 in 450 to 480. Because of strong linkage in the cohort, 4 to 6 DR-DQ haplotypes were treated as single units for association and clustering. Across approximately 400 genotyped donors of the cohort, an average of roughly 250,000 unique TCR beta nucleotide sequences per donor were sequenced, and 15% to 20% of those sequences were non-productive.

Concerning this clone itself: This clone's antigen is unknown. Base qualities were left out, and no much larger clone turns up one base away.

Libraries were prepared through the immunoSEQ multiplex PCR assay. For the multiplex PCR, a mixture combining 60 forward primers for TCR Vbeta segments and 13 reverse primers for TCR Jbeta segments was used. The CDR3 region of rearranged TCR beta genes was amplified from genomic DNA by a multiplex PCR assay. Amplified TCR beta libraries were sequenced as 87-base-pair reads on the Illumina HiSeq System. The study's processing was this. Across the 500 to 850 repertoires, a later analysis counted tens of millions of unique TCR beta chains, roughly 11 million of which were shared by at least two donors. Raw reads were error-corrected and collapsed into unique sequences by a nearest-neighbor algorithm in which closely related sequences were merged to remove PCR and sequencing errors. To assign V, D and J gene segments, CDR3 sequences were aligned to IMGT reference sequences. For a sequence to be retained, a match of at least six nucleotides was required to both a V gene segment and a J gene segment. A rearrangement was called productive if the CDR3 had no stop codons and remained in frame with V and J, and every other rearrangement was called non-productive. CDR3 was defined according to IMGT convention as the region running from the second conserved V-encoded cysteine to the conserved J-encoded phenylalanine. The earlier analysis of 500 to 600 of the donors excluded sequences that lacked an unambiguous match to a single V gene segment. An earlier analysis of several hundred of the donors called V segments functional above 56.7% productive rearrangements and segregating when the between-donor standard deviation exceeded 5%. To diagnose cytomegalovirus status from the catalog of TCR beta chain sequences, a statistical classification framework was built. V and J gene assignment, in a later analysis, came from comparing TCR nucleotide sequences with IMGT/GENE-DB human TR gene sequences. Using the TCRdist pipeline, a later analysis assigned CDR3 sequences along with most-parsimonious VDJ recombination scenarios. In a later analysis, every TCR beta chain was defined by the combination of its CDR3 amino acid sequence and its V-gene family, and reads without a unique V-gene family were dropped. As a way to deal with suspected cross-contamination and a sequencing artifact, a later analysis dropped nearly 600 nucleotide sequences that were highly shared and had low generation probability. A later analysis calculated a clonal expansion index for each public chain from normalized within-repertoire ranks of inferred template counts. In a later analysis, generation probabilities were computed using a VDJ recombination model fitted to out-of-frame rearrangements, and the results were checked against IGoR. In a later analysis, TCR-TCR, TCR-HLA and TCR-CMV co-occurrence was scored with hypergeometric tests, and a repertoire-size bias correction was applied to TCR pairs. False discovery rates were estimated in a later analysis by permuting HLA or CMV assignments 20 times. In a later analysis, co-occurring TCRs were grouped using DBSCAN, and TCRdist sequence similarity was added for clustering within HLA-allele-positive subsets. For co-occurrence clustering, repertoires with fewer than 30,000 or more than 120,000 public chains were excluded, along with four or five repertoires with anomalous nucleotide sharing. The source is immuneACCESS, and TCRdb retained only in-frame sequences with V and J called. Part of the clones is not carried over; for the studies checked, unresolved V genes explain less than half of this, and the remainder is unexplained. From that table come the V and J calls and clone size; the DNA was used to work out D and trimming. This sample comprises 150,000 or so clones, approximately 81% of them detected only once. 0.35% to 0.45% of the sample is taken by the ten largest.

CDR1 LGHNA and CDR2 YNFKEQ are derived from the germline V gene. The CDR3 contains 14 residues, cysteine and phenylalanine counted. The DNA shown is the 42-base CDR3, in frame from base 1. Cut back by 0 bases and 1 base, the V and J ends lie 6 bases apart. Study-wide conclusions, independent of this receptor: Assigning TCR associations to individual alleles was difficult when HLA alleles, especially DR and DQ, strongly co-occurred. In vitro tests confirmed that a few of the cytomegalovirus-associated TCR beta chains recognize cytomegalovirus antigens. The cohort was sequenced for TCR beta chains only, and without alpha or paired-chain data the features that could be detected were limited. A cluster of highly shared sequence variants was judged likely to represent a technical artifact of the sequencing pipeline. Linkage disequilibrium might explain the correlated functional status among segregating V segments, but an unknown experimental factor could not be ruled out. The study gave a list of under 200 TCR beta chains associated with cytomegalovirus. Some IMGT-functional V segments, including TRBV6-2 and TRBV6-3, could not be distinguished by the 87-base-pair reads and were therefore excluded. Because HLA typing was unavailable for some donors at each locus, only the typed subset was used in association tests. The presence/absence analyses assumed that sequencing depth was roughly uniform across donors, and that assumption may not be true. A later analysis found that TCR association rates varied across HLA loci, with DRB1 alleles showing the most associated TCRs and HLA-C alleles the fewest. The authors suggested that the approach could potentially be extended to other disease states and immunological phenotypes. CMV serostatus was the only immune exposure information available for the cohort. Some 15 rarely observed V segments, including chromosome 9 orphons, were excluded from the earlier analysis of a few hundred of the donors because counts were too low. At a false discovery rate of 0.05, a later analysis linked approximately 18,000 TCR beta sequences to specific HLA alleles. Across donors, most TCR sequences were observed very rarely, whereas some public TCRs were present in many individuals. According to a later analysis, parvovirus B19, influenza, CMV and Epstein-Barr virus appeared linked to several top co-occurrence clusters. In a later analysis, most CMV-associated TCR beta chains were found to appear HLA-restricted, with HLA associations seemingly driven largely by CMV exposure. In a later genetic analysis, a missense DCLRE1C variant was associated with V-gene and J-gene trimming of TCR beta chains, and the association was replicated in an independent cohort. A further reported finding was that TCR beta sequences accurately predicted the HLA-A and HLA-B alleles for most subjects in the first cohort. An earlier analysis of approximately 500 of the donors showed that most TCR beta V segments appeared in productive rearrangements either about 90% or about 30% of the time, which broadly matched IMGT annotations. The classifier was reported to diagnose cytomegalovirus status with high specificity and sensitivity in both the original cohort and the validation cohort. A later genetic analysis reported fewer N-insertions in productive TCRs among donors in an Asian-associated ancestry cluster than the roughly 700-donor mean. In a later analysis, HLA-associated TCR beta chains showed more clonal expansion and lower generation probabilities than non-associated chains that were equally common.

The cohort consisted of 666 healthy bone marrow donors. At the time of sampling, every cohort member was nominally healthy, though immune exposures that went unrecorded were likely present. The donor tested CMV seronegative, placing the donor among the 352 seronegative members of the cohort. Each donor provided a peripheral blood sample, and peripheral blood mononuclear cells were used for TCR beta sequencing. Genomic DNA was extracted from the blood cell samples with the Qiagen DNeasy Blood Extraction Kit. This TCR came from a boy younger than 10 in good health and CMV-seronegative. The chain employs TRBV4-2 and TRBJ1-1, with a weak D call of TRBD1 (5 bases match). The sequencing sample was made of PBMCs. The CDR3 reads CASSQDQGNTEAFF. The sequenced DNA: TGTGCCAGCAGCCAAGATCAGGGGAACACTGAAGCTTTCTTT.